Presented here are 31 T cell receptor beta chains from one specimen sequenced in a study of blood T cell repertoires in COVID-19. The table came from immunoSEQ multiplex PCR; TCRdb's copy has only in-frame clones and leaves some out. The table has roughly 160,000 clones, 79% seen once; the top ten hold 8.1%. The sequenced sample consisted of peripheral blood. The receptors were sampled from a woman aged 60-75 years with COVID-19, enrolled during active disease.

The V call is TRBV28, the J call TRBJ1-1; TRBD1 aligns across 7 bases. V gave up 10 bases and J gave up 6 bases; unmatched junction bases: 11. The germline V gene encodes CDR1 MDHEN and CDR2 SYDVKM. This CDR3 is 13 amino acids long. In nucleotides, the CDR3 is TGTGCCACCATAAATGCAGGGGGGTCTGAAGCTTTCTTT. Amino acids: CATINAGGSEAFF.

V gene TRBV6-1 combines with J gene TRBJ2-1; D perhaps matches TRBD1 (6 bases). CDR3 length: 16 residues. The germline CDR1 and CDR2 sequences are MNHNS and SASEGT. Trimming took 3 bases from V and 0 from J, leaving 12 bases between them. CDR3 nucleotide sequence: TGTGCCAGCAGTGAGGATTGGGGGCGCTCCTACAATGAGCAGTTCTTC. Protein product: CASSEDWGRSYNEQFF.

V gene TRBV6-6 combines with J gene TRBJ2-4; 11 positions match TRBD1. The CDR3 length is 20 residues. Germline V gives CDR1 MNHNY, CDR2 SVGAGI (reference sequence). V lost 5 bases, J lost 0 bases, and 15 bases stayed unmatched. The CDR3 DNA sequence: TGTGCCAGCAGTCTACTCAGGGACAGGGGGTTTCCCTTAGCCAAAAACATTCAGTACTTC. Protein: CASSLLRDRGFPLAKNIQYF.

The V call is TRBV7-6, the J call TRBJ2-2; 9 bases are shared with TRBD2. The CDR3 extends over 16 amino acids. J was trimmed by 0 bases and V by 5 bases; bases with no gene match: 4. The germline V gene has CDR1 SGHVS and CDR2 FNYEAQ. CDR3 region: CASSLSGGPNTGELFF. DNA for the CDR3: TGTGCCAGCAGCCTAAGCGGGGGGCCGAACACCGGGGAGCTGTTTTTT.

This clone has only a few counts. CDR3 bases: TGCGCCAGCAGCCCCCCTGTCACAGGGGTGGACATTCAGTACTTC. Amino acid sequence: CASSPPVTGVDIQYF. The genes are TRBV4-1 and TRBJ2-4, with 7 bases that match TRBD1. This CDR3 comprises 15 residues. In germline, CDR1 is MGHRA, CDR2 YSYEKL. The V segment lost 4 bases and the J segment 8 bases; nucleotides outside the gene matches: 11.

In regard to this clone: The sample holds other DNA sequences that translate to the same CDR3. The chain carries TRBV30 and TRBJ2-7; D perhaps matches TRBD1 (6 bases). The V gene lost 4 bases and the J gene lost 2 bases, with 9 bases spanning the gap. The CDR3 is 12 residues long. The germline V gene encodes CDR1 GTSNPN and CDR2 SVGIG (reference sequence). CDR3 coding DNA: TGTGCCTGGAAACAGGGTACCTACGAGCAGTACTTC. This gives the protein CAWKQGTYEQYF.

The chain employs TRBV19 and TRBJ1-1; D might be TRBD1 (6 bases). The CDR3 extends over 14 amino acids. Germline lookup yields CDR1 LNHDA and CDR2 SQIVND (reference sequence). Trimming removed 1 base at V and 5 bases at J, with 11 bases between. The chain's CDR3 is CASSIAGGITEAFF. In DNA, the CDR3 is TGTGCCAGTAGTATAGCGGGGGGCATTACTGAAGCTTTCTTT.

V gene TRBV5-6 combines with J gene TRBJ1-2; D is unresolved. CDR3 size: 13 residues. The germline gives CDR1 SGHDT, CDR2 YYEEEE. Trimming cost V 1 base and J 5 bases, with 9 bases left between them. CDR3 sequence: CASSLTVTYGYTF. CDR3 in DNA: TGTGCCAGCAGCTTGACAGTAACGTATGGCTACACCTTC.

V gene TRBV10-3 combines with J gene TRBJ1-2, with D perhaps matching TRBD1 (6 bases). With 5 bases removed from V and 3 bases from J, the gap between germline ends came to 16 bases. The germline CDR1 and CDR2 sequences are ENHRY and SYGVKD. The CDR3 length is 15 residues. This chain's CDR3 is CAISRTVTRDYGYTF. In DNA form, the CDR3 reads TGTGCCATCAGTAGGACAGTCACCCGGGACTATGGCTACACCTTC.

The CDR3 DNA reads TGTGCCAGTAGTATCCCGACAGGGGGCAAAGGGAATCAGCCCCAGCATTTT. Amino acids: CASSIPTGGKGNQPQHF. This chain uses TRBV19 with TRBJ1-5, with 10 bases lining up with TRBD1. V gave up 3 bases and J gave up 4 bases; unmatched junction bases: 9. This CDR3 comprises 17 residues. In germline, CDR1 is LNHDA, CDR2 SQIVND (reference sequence).

The rearrangement links TRBV6-5 to TRBJ2-5, with 7 bases matching TRBD2. The J segment lost 3 bases and the V segment lost 4 bases, leaving 11 bases of the junction unmatched. Germline-derived CDR1 and CDR2 are MNHEY and SVGAGI. CDR3 size: 16 residues. This CDR3 reads CASSSIAGRSKETQYF. CDR3 nucleotides: TGTGCCAGCAGTTCTATAGCGGGCCGTTCCAAAGAGACCCAGTACTTC.

Only one count was recorded for this clone. The rearrangement links TRBV18 to TRBJ2-7; D may be TRBD2 (6 bases). This CDR3 comprises 13 residues. The V end was cut by 3 bases, the J end by 3 bases, with 9 bases between. Looked up from germline, CDR1 is KGHSH and CDR2 is LQKENI. CDR3 coding DNA: TGTGCCAGCTCACCCGGACTATTCTACGAGCAGTACGTC. It yields the protein CASSPGLFYEQYV.

This clone was detected only a few times. The rearrangement links TRBV7-9 to TRBJ2-3; a possible D gene is TRBD2 (6 bases). The CDR3 length is 16 residues. V lost 1 base, J lost 3 bases, and 14 bases lay in between. From germline, CDR1 is SEHNR and CDR2 FQNEAQ (reference sequence). CDR3 in amino acids: CASSLDTGVPTDTQYF. The CDR3 coding sequence is TGTGCCAGCAGCTTAGACACGGGAGTGCCAACAGATACGCAGTATTTT.

V is TRBV7-2 and J is TRBJ1-6, with D possibly being TRBD1 (6 bases). CDR3 length: 17 amino acids. Trimming took 1 base from V and 9 from J, leaving 19 bases between them. CDR1 and CDR2 (germline): SGHTA, FQGNSA. CDR3 nucleotide sequence: TGTGCCAGCAGCTTAGTCCCGCAGGGGATGTCCATTTCACCCCTCCACTTT. Protein sequence: CASSLVPQGMSISPLHF.

This chain connects TRBV5-5 to TRBJ1-2, with D perhaps TRBD1 (6 bases). Deletions cut 3 bases from V and 0 bases from J, with 12 bases between. CDR3 size: 15 residues. CDR1 and CDR2 (germline): SGHKS, YYEKEE (reference sequence). The CDR3, as DNA: TGTGCCAGCAGCTCGGGACACGTAGCTAACTATGGCTACACCTTC. Translating gives CASSSGHVANYGYTF.

The chain has TRBV18 and TRBJ1-2; 7 nucleotides match TRBD1. Germline V gene sequence: CDR1 KGHSH, CDR2 LQKENI. Trimming at V came to 5 bases and at J to 2 bases, leaving 8 bases not matched to a gene. The CDR3 loop spans 15 amino acids. CDR3 bases: TGTGCCAGCTCAGCCAGGGGGACTTCAAACTATGGCTACACCTTC. Translation: CASSARGTSNYGYTF. Supplemented by reference TRBV18 and TRBJ1-2, the full variable domain reads NAGVMQNPRHLVRRRGQEARLRCSPMKGHSHVYWYRQLPEEGLKFMVYLQKENIIDESGMPKERFSAEFPKEGPSILRIQQVVRGDSAAYFCASSARGTSNYGYTFGSGTRLTVV.

This sequence joins TRBV3-1 (or the pseudogene TRBV3-2) and TRBJ1-2, with TRBD1 as a possible D gene (6 bases). The V and J ends lost 0 bases and 7 bases respectively, with 12 bases between them. The CDR3 runs to 14 residues. Germline V gene data show CDR1 as LGHDT and CDR2 as YNNKEL (reference sequence). The CDR3 nucleotides read TGTGCCAGCAGCCAAGATCTGGGGGCGAGTGGCTACACCTTC. This gives the protein CASSQDLGASGYTF.

The chain carries TRBV27 and TRBJ2-5, with 8 bases fitting TRBD1. The CDR3 contains 14 residues. After removal of 6 bases from V and 5 bases from J, the junction contained 8 bases not matched to a gene. Germline V gives CDR1 MNHEY, CDR2 SMNVEV (reference sequence). CDR3 amino acids: CASRKDRARETQYF. The DNA for the CDR3 is TGTGCCAGCAGAAAGGACAGGGCCAGGGAGACCCAGTACTTC.

This chain joins TRBV9 and TRBJ2-1, with TRBD2 matching 8 bases. CDR3 length: 19 residues. In germline, CDR1 is SGDLS, CDR2 YYNGEE. V shed 4 bases and J 0 bases; nucleotides not matched to a gene: 15. As DNA, the CDR3 is TGTGCCAGCAGCCCCTCTTCCCTGGCGGGAGGCTTCTCCTACAATGAGCAGTTCTTC. The encoded protein is CASSPSSLAGGFSYNEQFF.

The chain recombines TRBV3-1 (or the pseudogene TRBV3-2) with TRBJ2-1, with TRBD2 matching over 10 bases. The CDR3 runs 15 residues. From germline, CDR1 is LGHDT and CDR2 YNNKEL (reference sequence). J lost 10 bases, V lost 0 bases, and 6 bases had no gene match. The CDR3 loop reads CASSQDLAGAGEQFF. The CDR3 DNA sequence: TGTGCCAGCAGCCAAGATCTAGCGGGAGCCGGAGAGCAGTTCTTC.

The chain employs TRBV15 and TRBJ2-5, with 7 bases fitting TRBD2. V lost 7 bases and J lost 4; bases outside the gene matches: 9. Germline-derived CDR1 and CDR2 are LNHNV and YYDKDF (reference sequence). The CDR3 spans 14 residues. DNA of the CDR3: TGTGCCACCAAAGGGGAGGGCCGGGCAGAGACCCAGTACTTC. It codes for CATKGEGRAETQYF.

This sequence joins TRBV7-9 and TRBJ2-1; unclear D gene. V dropped 5 bases and J dropped 0 bases, with 14 bases sitting between them. The germline CDR1 and CDR2 sequences are SEHNR and FQNEAQ (reference sequence). The CDR3 has 16 residues. Written as DNA, the CDR3 is TGTGCCAGCAGCCTCCTCCTTTCGGTCTCCTACAATGAGCAGTTCTTC. It codes for CASSLLLSVSYNEQFF.

This clone was seen a few times. DNA of the CDR3: TGTGCCAGCAGCTTAGACAGGGCCAGCACAGATACGCAGTATTTT. Translated: CASSLDRASTDTQYF. This chain links TRBV7-2 with TRBJ2-3, with D possibly being TRBD1 (6 bases). The CDR3 is made up of 15 amino acids. V was shortened by 1 base and J by 0 bases, with 8 bases between the two germline ends. Germline V gene data show CDR1 as SGHTA and CDR2 as FQGNSA.

The J gene is TRBJ2-1, the V gene TRBV9; 8 nucleotides align to TRBD2. V was clipped by 0 bases and J by 7 bases; unmatched bases: 6. The germline CDR1 and CDR2 sequences are SGDLS and YYNGEE. CDR3 size: 15 residues. CDR3 bases: TGTGCCAGCAGCGTAGATCCGGGGGGGTGGAATGAGCAGTTCTTC. This encodes CASSVDPGGWNEQFF.

The chain has TRBV2 and TRBJ2-3; a weak D match, TRBD2 (5 bases). The CDR3 runs 11 residues. The germline V gene has CDR1 SNHLY and CDR2 FYNNEI. V shed 6 bases and J shed 6 bases, with 7 bases lying between them. CDR3 bases: TGTGCCAGCAGGGAGCGGGATACGCAGTATTTT. Translation: CASRERDTQYF.

The V call is TRBV2, the J call TRBJ2-1, with D uncertain. CDR3 length: 14 amino acids. Trimming left V 1 base short and J 5 bases short, with 9 bases between. Germline values: CDR1 SNHLY, CDR2 FYNNEI. In DNA, the CDR3 is TGTGCCAGCAGTGAAGTCGCTAGACACAATGAGCAGTTCTTC. It codes for CASSEVARHNEQFF.

In this sample, this clone turned up once. This chain joins TRBV9 and TRBJ1-2; 12 nucleotides line up with TRBD1. Unmatched junction bases numbered 0, after V lost 2 bases and J lost 4 bases. In germline, CDR1 is SGDLS, CDR2 YYNGEE. The CDR3 is 14 residues long. CDR3 loop: CASSVGQGAYGYTF. The CDR3 DNA reads as TGTGCCAGCAGCGTGGGACAGGGGGCCTATGGCTACACCTTC. The whole variable domain, filled in from reference TRBV9 and TRBJ1-2, reads DSGVTQTPKHLITATGQRVTLRCSPRSGDLSVYWYQQSLDQGLQFLIQYYNGEERAKGNILERFSAQQFPDLHSELNLSSLELGDSALYFCASSVGQGAYGYTFGSGTRLTVV.

The chain combines TRBV4-3 with TRBJ2-1, with TRBD2 matching 12 bases. CDR1 is LGHNA, CDR2 YSLEER, per germline. This CDR3 has 18 residues. V shed 1 base and J 7 bases; nucleotides not matched to a gene: 11. The CDR3: CASSQGLGASGRANEQFF. CDR3 in DNA: TGCGCCAGCAGCCAAGGCCTCGGGGCTAGCGGGAGGGCAAATGAGCAGTTCTTC.

CDR3 amino acids: CASSGSGAGEQFF. The CDR3 DNA sequence: TGCGCCAGCAGCGGTTCGGGTGCGGGTGAGCAGTTCTTC. V gene TRBV5-1 combines with J gene TRBJ2-1; D may be TRBD2 (5 bases). The CDR3 contains 13 residues. Trimming left V 4 bases short and J 9 bases short, with 14 bases between. Germline V gene data show CDR1 as SGHRS and CDR2 as YFSETQ.

CDR3: CASGDRRETQYF. CDR3 coding DNA: TGTGCCAGCGGAGACAGGAGAGAGACCCAGTACTTC. The V call is TRBV7-8, the J call TRBJ2-5; weak D call: TRBD1 (6 bases). Germline loops: CDR1 SGHVS, CDR2 FQNEAQ. V dropped 8 bases and J dropped 4 bases, with 11 bases sitting between them. The length of the CDR3 is 12 residues.

This chain links TRBV30 with TRBJ1-3, with D uncertain. V was shortened by 4 bases and J by 4 bases, with 8 bases between the two germline ends. This CDR3 has 12 residues. Germline V lookup: CDR1 GTSNPN, CDR2 SVGIG (reference sequence). CDR3 protein: CAWNPGGNTIYF. CDR3 coding DNA: TGTGCCTGGAACCCGGGGGGAAACACCATATATTTT.